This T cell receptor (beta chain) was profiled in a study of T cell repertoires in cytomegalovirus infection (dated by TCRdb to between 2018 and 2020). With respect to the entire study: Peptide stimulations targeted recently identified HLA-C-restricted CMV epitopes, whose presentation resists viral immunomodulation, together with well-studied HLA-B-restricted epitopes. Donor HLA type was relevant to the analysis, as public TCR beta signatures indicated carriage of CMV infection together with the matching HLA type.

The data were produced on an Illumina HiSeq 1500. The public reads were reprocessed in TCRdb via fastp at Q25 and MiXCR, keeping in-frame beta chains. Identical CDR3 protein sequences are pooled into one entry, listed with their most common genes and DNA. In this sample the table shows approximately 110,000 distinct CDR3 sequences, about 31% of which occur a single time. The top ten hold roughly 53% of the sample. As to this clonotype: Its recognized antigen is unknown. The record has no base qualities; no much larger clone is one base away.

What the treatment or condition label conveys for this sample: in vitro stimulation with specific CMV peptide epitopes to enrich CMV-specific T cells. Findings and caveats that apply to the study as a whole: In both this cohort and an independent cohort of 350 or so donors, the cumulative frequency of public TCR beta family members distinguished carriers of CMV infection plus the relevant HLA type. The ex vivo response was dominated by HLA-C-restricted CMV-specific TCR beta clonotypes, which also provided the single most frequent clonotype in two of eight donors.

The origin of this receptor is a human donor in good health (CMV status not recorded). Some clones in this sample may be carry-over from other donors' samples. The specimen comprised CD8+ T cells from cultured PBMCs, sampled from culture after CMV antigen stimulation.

CDR3 sequence: CASSLGAAFDYGYTF. The DNA sequence is TGTGCCAGCAGCTTAGGGGCGGCTTTTGACTATGGCTACACCTTC. The rearrangement combines TRBV7-6 with TRBJ1-2; there is no confident call for the D gene. V is cut by 1 base and J by 3 bases, and the space between the germline ends is 12 bases. The CDR3 holds 15 amino acids from the cysteine to the phenylalanine. Kept here is only the CDR3 DNA, which spans 45 bases and is read in frame from base 1. Per the germline V gene, SGHVS is the CDR1 and FNYEAQ is the CDR2.